These T cell receptor beta chains were read from a single sample in a study of blood T cell repertoires in COVID-19. Repertoires were generated with immunoSEQ multiplex PCR, while TCRdb's copy carries only in-frame clones and drops some. The sample holds tens of thousands of clones, around 86% seen once. Sequencing was carried out using peripheral blood. These receptors were taken from a human donor in a cohort sampled during active COVID-19. CDR3s include the opening cysteine and the closing phenylalanine or tryptophan. D genes are given only for firm matches. Only some rows state a clone size, as once, few, many or a class for expanded clones.

cdr3_nt,cdr3_aa,j_call,clone_size,v_call,d_call
TGTGCCAGTCAGGACAGGGTACTAGGTCAGCCCCAGCATTTT,CASQDRVLGQPQHF,TRBJ1-5,NA,TRBV2,TRBD1
TGCGCCAGCAGCCCCCGGGCGGGGGCAGCCTACAATGAGCAGTTCTTC,CASSPRAGAAYNEQFF,TRBJ2-1,NA,TRBV5-1,NA
TGTGCCAGCAGCCTCACCCCCCGGGACAGGGCTCTGCACCGGTACTTC,CASSLTPRDRALHRYF,TRBJ2-7,NA,TRBV7-2,TRBD1
TGTGCCACCAGTGATTTCCCCGGGACGGAGGGCCAGCATTTT,CATSDFPGTEGQHF,TRBJ1-5,many,TRBV24-1,NA
TGTGCCACCAGCAAGGGGTTCAACACCGGGGAGCTGTTTTTT,CATSKGFNTGELFF,TRBJ2-2,NA,TRBV15,NA
TGTGCCAGCAGCCCAGGACAGGGGGCCAGGCCTGAGCAGTTCTTC,CASSPGQGARPEQFF,TRBJ2-1,NA,TRBV5-4,TRBD1
TGTGCCAGCTCACCGAGGGGGAGGGACGCTTTCTTT,CASSPRGRDAFF,TRBJ1-1,NA,TRBV18,NA
TGTGCTAGCAGCTCGCTAGCGGGGGACTACAATGAGCAGTTCTTC,CASSSLAGDYNEQFF,TRBJ2-1,few,TRBV7-7,TRBD2
TGCGCCAGCAGCGATACAGGGAGCTCCTACGAGCAGTACTTC,CASSDTGSSYEQYF,TRBJ2-7,once,TRBV5-1,NA
TGTGCCAGCAGTCGACAGTCCACAGATACGCAGTATTTT,CASSRQSTDTQYF,TRBJ2-3,NA,TRBV12-3/TRBV12-4,NA
TGTGCCAGCAGTTCTCCGGGACAGGGGCTAAACTATGGCTACACCTTC,CASSSPGQGLNYGYTF,TRBJ1-2,NA,TRBV28,TRBD1
TGTGCCAGCAGTCCGGGACAGCTGGTGGAAAAACTGTTTTTT,CASSPGQLVEKLFF,TRBJ1-4,NA,TRBV6-5,TRBD1
TGCGCCAGCAGCTTTGTGAGACTAGCGGGGGGCCCGTCCTACGAGCAGTACTTC,CASSFVRLAGGPSYEQYF,TRBJ2-7,NA,TRBV5-1,TRBD2
TGTGCCAGCACTAGGGACAGGGAATTTCAGCCCCAGCATTTT,CASTRDREFQPQHF,TRBJ1-5,NA,TRBV6-5,TRBD1
TGTGCCCGAGGGACTAGCGGGGGATTGGGGGAGACCCAGTACTTC,CARGTSGGLGETQYF,TRBJ2-5,NA,TRBV30,TRBD2
TGTGCCAGCAATTCGGGACAGGGGAGGACGACCCAGTACTTC,CASNSGQGRTTQYF,TRBJ2-5,NA,TRBV2,TRBD1
TGTGCCAGCAGCCCTCTATCGGGAGGGGGGACAGATACGCAGTATTTT,CASSPLSGGGTDTQYF,TRBJ2-3,NA,TRBV7-9,TRBD2
TGTGCCAGCAGCTTAGAACAGAGTGGGGCCAACGTCCTGACTTTC,CASSLEQSGANVLTF,TRBJ2-6,NA,TRBV13,NA
TGTGCCAGCAGCTTCGGGACAGGGGGATGGCAGCCCCAGCATTTT,CASSFGTGGWQPQHF,TRBJ1-5,few,TRBV7-9,TRBD1
TGTGCCAGCAGATTTGGGACAGGGGGAATGGGGACTGAAGCTTTCTTT,CASRFGTGGMGTEAFF,TRBJ1-1,NA,TRBV2,TRBD1
TGTGCCAGCAGCTTCCCGGGGGGGCAGTCCTACGAGCAGTACTTC,CASSFPGGQSYEQYF,TRBJ2-7,NA,TRBV7-9,TRBD2
TGTGCCAGCAGTTACTCGAGGACAGGGTCAAATACGCAGTATTTT,CASSYSRTGSNTQYF,TRBJ2-3,NA,TRBV6-5,TRBD1
TGTGCCAGCAGCAACCTGGACAGGGACGGGGAAGCTTTCTTT,CASSNLDRDGEAFF,TRBJ1-1,NA,TRBV5-6,TRBD1
TGTGCCAGTAGTATGACGGGTAACTATGGCTACACCTTC,CASSMTGNYGYTF,TRBJ1-2,NA,TRBV19,NA
TGTGCCAGCAGCACCGGGACAGGGTACATTTCAGATACGCAGTATTTT,CASSTGTGYISDTQYF,TRBJ2-3,NA,TRBV14,TRBD1
TGTGCCATTCCTACAGGGATCACTAATGAAAAACTGTTTTTT,CAIPTGITNEKLFF,TRBJ1-4,NA,TRBV7-2,NA
TGTGCCACAGGGTCGAAGGGCCCCCTCCACTTT,CATGSKGPLHF,TRBJ1-6,once,TRBV12-3/TRBV12-4,NA
TGTGCCAGCAGTTCGGGACAGCTCAATGAAAAACTGTTTTTT,CASSSGQLNEKLFF,TRBJ1-4,NA,TRBV6-5,TRBD1
TGTGCCACCAGTGAGGGCGGGGCCCGGGAGACCCAGTACTTC,CATSEGGARETQYF,TRBJ2-5,once,TRBV24-1,NA
TGTGCCAGCAGCTTCTCACCGGGGGAGACTGAAGCTTTCTTT,CASSFSPGETEAFF,TRBJ1-1,NA,TRBV7-8,NA
TGTGCCAGCAGCTTAGCTCTCGGGGGATTGGTGCCCCTAGCCAAAAACATTCAGTACTTC,CASSLALGGLVPLAKNIQYF,TRBJ2-4,NA,TRBV7-8,NA
TGTGCCAGCAGCAAGACGGGGGGAGCCTCCTACGAGCAGTACTTC,CASSKTGGASYEQYF,TRBJ2-7,NA,TRBV4-2,TRBD2
TGTGCCAGCAGCTTACAGGGGGCAAGTGGCTACACCTTC,CASSLQGASGYTF,TRBJ1-2,few,TRBV7-3,TRBD1
TGCGCCAGCAGCCGCGCCGGGACAGGGCCGAACACTGAAGCTTTCTTT,CASSRAGTGPNTEAFF,TRBJ1-1,NA,TRBV5-1,TRBD1
TGTGCCAGCAGCTCCGGGACTAGCGGATACACAGATACGCAGTATTTT,CASSSGTSGYTDTQYF,TRBJ2-3,NA,TRBV7-3,TRBD2
TGCGCCAGCAGCGAGGGGACAGCCCAACTCAGCGGTGAGCAGTACTTC,CASSEGTAQLSGEQYF,TRBJ2-7,NA,TRBV5-1,TRBD1
TGTGCCAGCAGGGTTAGACAGGGGGCCCCGAACACTGAAGCTTTCTTT,CASRVRQGAPNTEAFF,TRBJ1-1,NA,TRBV2,TRBD1
TGTGCCAGCAGCTTAGATGGACTGAAGTCAGCTAACTATGGCTACACCTTC,CASSLDGLKSANYGYTF,TRBJ1-2,NA,TRBV7-8,NA
TGTGCCAGCAGCTACGACAGGGCTAGAGTAGGAGCTTTCTTT,CASSYDRARVGAFF,TRBJ1-1,few,TRBV6-5,TRBD1
TGTGCCAGCAGCCCCCGGACAGGGAGTCAGCCCCAGCATTTT,CASSPRTGSQPQHF,TRBJ1-5,once,TRBV4-2,TRBD1
TGTGCCAGCAGCTTGGCGGGAGGAGGGGAAGCTTTCTTT,CASSLAGGGEAFF,TRBJ1-1,NA,TRBV6-5,NA
TGTGCCAGCAGCCGACTAGCGGGGGGGTCCTACAATGAGCAGTTCTTC,CASSRLAGGSYNEQFF,TRBJ2-1,NA,TRBV7-8,TRBD2
TGTGCCACCGGACACAGGGGAAGGGGAAACGCCGAGCAGTACTTC,CATGHRGRGNAEQYF,TRBJ2-7,NA,TRBV24-1,TRBD1
TGTGCCAGCACCGGAGGGCCCCCTTATGGCTACACCTTC,CASTGGPPYGYTF,TRBJ1-2,NA,TRBV6-5,NA
TGCGCCAGCAGCTTGGACGGGTCAAACACTGAAGCTTTCTTT,CASSLDGSNTEAFF,TRBJ1-1,NA,TRBV5-1,NA
TGTGCCAGCAGTCGGGACAGGGCGTACGGGGAGCTGTTTTTT,CASSRDRAYGELFF,TRBJ2-2,NA,TRBV7-3,TRBD1
TGTGCCAGCAGTGAAGATATCGGGGGAGCTTCCACAGATACGCAGTATTTT,CASSEDIGGASTDTQYF,TRBJ2-3,NA,TRBV2,NA
TGTGCCAGCAGCTCGCTACAGAGCTCTGGAAACACCATATATTTT,CASSSLQSSGNTIYF,TRBJ1-3,NA,TRBV9,NA
TGTGCCAGCAGCCCAGACAAGAACTATGGCTACACCTTC,CASSPDKNYGYTF,TRBJ1-2,NA,TRBV7-3,NA
TGTGCCAGCAGTGAACACAGCCTCAATTCACCCCTCCACTTT,CASSEHSLNSPLHF,TRBJ1-6,NA,TRBV6-4,NA
TGTGCCATCAGTGAGTCGGTGAGGGGGCGAGGTGAAGCTTTCTTT,CAISESVRGRGEAFF,TRBJ1-1,NA,TRBV10-3,TRBD1
TGCGCCAGCAGCCAAGATGGGGTAGCGGGGGGGCGCGGAGAGACCCAGTACTTC,CASSQDGVAGGRGETQYF,TRBJ2-5,once,TRBV4-1,TRBD2
TGTGCCAGCAGTTACTCGGACAGGGCTTACGGTCAGCCCCAGCATTTT,CASSYSDRAYGQPQHF,TRBJ1-5,NA,TRBV6-6,TRBD1
TGTGCCACGGAGTCCAGGGGCACCAAGACCCAGTACTTC,CATESRGTKTQYF,TRBJ2-5,NA,TRBV27,NA
TGTGCCAGCAGTTATTCCGGGGGGTACTTCTACAATGAGCAGTTCTTC,CASSYSGGYFYNEQFF,TRBJ2-1,NA,TRBV6-2/TRBV6-3,TRBD2